This TCR beta chain emerged from a study of T cells in Graves' hyperthyroidism and ophthalmopathy. RNA transcripts served as the template for amplifying TCR beta CDR3 regions. First-round RT-PCR targeting the TCR CDR3 was performed with the HTBI primer set. TCRdb re-called the multiplex PCR reads through MiXCR, storing one row per CDR3 protein. The profile covers approximately 520,000 distinct CDR3 sequences, with around 24% appearing a single time and 11% taken by the ten largest. Specimen: blood. This TCR was sampled from a woman under 40 with Graves' ophthalmopathy.

CDR3: CASRAYTGELFF. The CDR3 nucleotides read TGTGCCAGCAGAGCTTACACCGGGGAGCTGTTTTTT. The genes are TRBV7-2 and TRBJ2-2; D remains ambiguous. The V end was cut by 6 bases, the J end by 3 bases, with 5 bases between. Germline V gene lookup returns CDR1 SGHTA and CDR2 FQGNSA. CDR3 length equals 12 residues. Variable domain in full (rest from reference TRBV7-2 and TRBJ2-2): GAGVSQSPSNKVTEKGKDVELRCDPISGHTALYWYRQSLGQGLEFLIYFQGNSAPDKSGLPSDRFSAERTGGSVSTLTIQRTQQEDSAVYLCASRAYTGELFFGEGSRLTVL.